This TCR beta chain was found in a study of metastatic and nonmetastatic thyroid tumors. Study summary: Repertoire data that came from the blood and tumor or nodule tissue of malignant and benign thyroid patients were compared.

Per germline, CDR1 LNHNV and CDR2 YYDKDF (reference sequence). This CDR3 has 11 amino acids. V lost 8 bases, J lost 4 bases, and 8 bases lay in between. Patients had received no treatment of any kind before thyroid surgery. This clone was observed many times. TCRdb reanalyzed the PCR reads with MiXCR. This sample carries around 42,000 clones, approximately 10% of them seen once, and the ten largest clones take roughly 23%. This receptor was identified in a female donor with papillary thyroid cancer or a benign thyroid nodule (not recorded which). Some clones in this sample may be carry-over from other donors' samples. This rearrangement joins TRBV15 to TRBJ1-2; tentatively, D is TRBD1 (5 bases). What was sequenced was blood. CDR3 loop: CATGGGYGYTF. For the CDR3, the DNA is TGTGCCACCGGCGGGGGCTATGGCTACACCTTC.